The clone carrying this TCR beta chain was picked up many times. What it recognizes is unknown. The template for TCR beta VDJ and CDR3 sequence profiling was genomic DNA. One entry per CDR3 protein results from TCRdb running MiXCR on the reads. The data show 200,000 to 250,000 distinct CDR3 sequences, 34% seen once. Germline-derived CDR1 and CDR2 are LNHDA and SQIVND (reference sequence). The CDR3 has 15 residues. Trimming cost V 4 bases and J 2 bases, with 15 bases left between them. This entry is derived from a study of CD8+CD57+ T cells in acquired aplastic anemia. Overall study context: Sorted CD4+ and CD8+ cell DNA averaged roughly 3 ug. Healthy CD8+ samples averaged approximately 11 million reads.

Points from the study as a whole: For CD8+ Simpson's diversity, patients and controls showed no significant difference. Sharing between patients and controls was observed for twenty-nine CD8+ CDR3 sequences.

The V and J genes are TRBV19 and TRBJ2-7, with no clear D. The sequenced material came from sorted CD4+, CD8+, or CD8+CD57+ T cells (not recorded which) from PBMCs. This TCR was sampled from a human donor in good health, serving as a control. DNA for the CDR3: TGTGCCAGTAGTACCTCCGCTAGAGCCCCCTACGAGCAGTACTTC. This translates into CASSTSARAPYEQYF.